Each of the 27 T cell receptor beta chains below was sequenced from the same sample in a study of cytomegalovirus exposure and HLA in healthy donors (dated by TCRdb to about 2017). The library was prepared using the immunoSEQ multiplex PCR assay. For the multiplex PCR, a mixture combining 60 forward primers for TCR Vbeta segments and 13 reverse primers for TCR Jbeta segments was used. In TCRdb, the immuneACCESS table is reduced to in-frame sequences with V and J assigned. These tables do not hold every clone; where another copy was compared, an unresolved V gene accounts for under half, and the others remain unexplained. The sample's records list around 100,000 clones. 3% to 3.5% of the sample rests with the top ten. What was sequenced was PBMCs. The receptors derive from a man aged 40-49 years in good health and CMV-seronegative.

This sequence joins TRBV5-4 and TRBJ2-7; 9 bases line up with TRBD1. Germline V CDR1 and CDR2: SGHNT, YYREEE (reference sequence). The junction had 11 bases not matched to a gene; V was cut back by 3 bases and J by 7 bases. This CDR3 is 15 amino acids long. CDR3 sequence reads: CASSSTGTGRWEQYF. In DNA form, the CDR3 reads TGTGCCAGCAGCTCCACCGGGACAGGGAGGTGGGAGCAGTACTTC.

The chain employs TRBV6-6 and TRBJ1-5; D call uncertain. CDR3 length: 14 residues. Germline CDR1 is MNHNY and CDR2 is SVGAGI (reference sequence). Between the trimmed V and J ends, which lost 4 bases and 5 bases, there was a span of 12 bases. DNA for the CDR3: TGTGCCAGCAGTTTGGCATCCAGCGATCAGCCCCAGCATTTT. Its translation is CASSLASSDQPQHF.

The rearrangement links TRBV9 to TRBJ1-6; D call uncertain. The CDR3 runs 14 residues. V lost 0 bases to trimming and J lost 7 bases, with 8 bases between them. Germline V gene lookup returns CDR1 SGDLS and CDR2 YYNGEE. The CDR3 reads CASSVVPENSPLHF. In DNA form, the CDR3 reads TGTGCCAGCAGCGTAGTTCCGGAGAATTCACCCCTCCACTTT.

The gene calls are TRBV10-1 and TRBJ1-4; 7 bases fit TRBD1. V lost 8 bases, J lost 7 bases, and 7 bases stayed unmatched. There are 13 residues in the CDR3. The germline gives CDR1 WNHNN, CDR2 SYGVQD (reference sequence). CDR3 nucleotides: TGCGCCAGCCAGGAGGGGGCAGGTGAAAAACTGTTTTTT. Encoded protein: CASQEGAGEKLFF.

V gene TRBV6-5 combines with J gene TRBJ1-6, with D possibly matching TRBD1 (6 bases). The CDR3 has 15 amino acids. In germline, CDR1 is MNHEY, CDR2 SVGAGI. V lost 2 bases and J lost 7, with 12 bases in between. The CDR3 nucleotides read TGTGCCAGCAGTTACGATTGGACAGACAATTCACCCCTCCACTTT. Its translation: CASSYDWTDNSPLHF.

The chain carries TRBV6-6 and TRBJ2-7; D is possibly TRBD2 (6 bases). Germline lookup yields CDR1 MNHNY and CDR2 SVGAGI (reference sequence). The CDR3 consists of 15 residues. Deletions cut 8 bases from V and 0 bases from J, with 17 bases between. Here the CDR3 reads CASRDIAAFSYEQYF. CDR3 in DNA: TGTGCCAGCCGCGATATAGCGGCCTTCTCCTACGAGCAGTACTTC.

For the CDR3, the DNA is TGTGCCAGCAGTTTCGTCCCACCCGGACTAGCGGAGGCCTACGAGCAGTACTTC. This gives the protein CASSFVPPGLAEAYEQYF. This chain uses TRBV27 with TRBJ2-7; 10 bases are shared with TRBD2. V shed 3 bases, J shed 2 bases, and the junction held 13 bases outside the gene matches. Germline CDR1 is MNHEY and CDR2 is SMNVEV (reference sequence). The CDR3 sequence is 18 residues long.

This rearrangement joins TRBV28 to TRBJ2-7; 7 bases line up with TRBD2. The J segment lost 2 bases and the V segment lost 7 bases, leaving 5 bases of the junction unmatched. In germline, CDR1 is MDHEN, CDR2 SYDVKM. The CDR3 is 13 residues long. DNA for the CDR3: TGTGCCAGCACCAGCGGGATCACCTACGAGCAGTACTTC. Translating it yields CASTSGITYEQYF. The full variable domain, its missing parts supplied by reference TRBV28 and TRBJ2-7, is DVKVTQSSRYLVKRTGEKVFLECVQDMDHENMFWYRQDPGLGLRLIYFSYDVKMKEKGDIPEGYSVSREKKERFSLILESASTNQTSMYLCASTSGITYEQYFGPGTRLTVT.

This sequence joins TRBV18 and TRBJ2-7, with TRBD2 matching 7 bases. Trimming took 2 bases from V and 6 from J; bases not matched to a gene: 10. Germline V gives CDR1 KGHSH, CDR2 LQKENI. The CDR3 runs to 15 residues. The CDR3, as DNA: TGTGCCAGCTCACCAACTAGCGCTCCTGGTTCCGAGCAGTACTTC. As protein: CASSPTSAPGSEQYF.

The V call is TRBV19, the J call TRBJ1-2, with 9 bases matching TRBD1. This CDR3 has 19 amino acids. J lost 2 bases, V lost 6 bases, and 19 bases had no gene match. Germline V gene lookup returns CDR1 LNHDA and CDR2 SQIVND (reference sequence). Here the CDR3 DNA reads TGTGCCAGTAGGATATCCTCACCGGGACAGGGTTTGGAGAACTATGGCTACACCTTC. Amino acids: CASRISSPGQGLENYGYTF.

CDR3 loop: CASSEIAGGLNEQFF. The CDR3 nucleotides read TGTGCCAGCAGTGAAATAGCGGGAGGGCTCAATGAGCAGTTCTTC. The chain recombines TRBV6-1 with TRBJ2-1, with 11 bases matching TRBD2. The V segment lost 2 bases and the J segment 6 bases; nucleotides outside the gene matches: 3. This CDR3 comprises 15 residues. Germline CDR1 reads MNHNS; CDR2 reads SASEGT.

The chain has TRBV5-1 and TRBJ1-1, with 7 nucleotides matching TRBD1. V shed 4 bases and J 5 bases; nucleotides not matched to a gene: 11. Germline assignment: CDR1 SGHRS and CDR2 YFSETQ. The CDR3 runs 15 residues. CDR3 protein: CASSKLGGAETEAFF. CDR3 DNA sequence: TGCGCCAGCAGCAAGCTAGGGGGCGCGGAGACTGAAGCTTTCTTT.

The chain has TRBV4-3 and TRBJ2-2; TRBD2 might be the D (6 bases). V shed 4 bases and J shed 5 bases, with 8 bases lying between them. The CDR3 spans 13 residues. Germline-derived CDR1 and CDR2 are LGHNA and YSLEER. CDR3 nucleotides: TGCGCCAGCAGCCGACTAGGGACCGGGGAGCTGTTTTTT. It encodes CASSRLGTGELFF.

V is TRBV6-1 and J is TRBJ2-2; no clear D gene. The V end was cut by 6 bases, the J end by 7 bases, with 9 bases between. The CDR3 length is 12 residues. CDR1 is MNHNS, CDR2 SASEGT, per germline. CDR3 sequence (DNA): TGTGCCAGCAGCCACTTGAGCGGGGAGCTGTTTTTT. Protein product: CASSHLSGELFF.

The chain has TRBV2 and TRBJ2-7; D is perhaps TRBD2 (7 bases). The CDR3 is made up of 13 amino acids. Trimming pared 9 bases from V and 6 bases from J, leaving 18 bases between. CDR1 is SNHLY, CDR2 FYNNEI, per germline. CDR3 bases: TGTGCCAGTACGGGACGGGGGGCTAGCGAGCAGTACTTC. This codes for CASTGRGASEQYF.

V is TRBV29-1 and J is TRBJ2-3, with TRBD1 identical over 9 bases. Unmatched junction bases numbered 6, after V lost 7 bases and J lost 4 bases. Germline V CDR1 and CDR2: SQVTM, ANQGSEA. The CDR3 runs to 13 residues. The CDR3 nucleotides read TGCAGCGCCGGGACAGGGAGACCAGATACGCAGTATTTT. Its translation: CSAGTGRPDTQYF.

The J gene is TRBJ1-3, the V gene TRBV7-2; possible D gene TRBD1, 5 bases. The CDR3 extends over 14 amino acids. V was clipped by 1 base and J by 6 bases, with 10 bases between them. Germline V gene lookup returns CDR1 SGHTA and CDR2 FQGNSA. The CDR3 bases are TGTGCCAGCAGCTTAGGGCAGGGTTTAAACACCATATATTTT. It yields the protein CASSLGQGLNTIYF.

The chain uses TRBV7-9 and TRBJ1-5, with 10 bases lining up with TRBD1. Trimming removed 7 bases from V and 5 bases from J; junction bases left unmatched: 8. The CDR3 sequence is 15 residues long. Germline lookup yields CDR1 SEHNR and CDR2 FQNEAQ (reference sequence). The CDR3 sequence: CASTSGTGDHQPQHF. The DNA of the CDR3 is TGTGCCAGCACCTCTGGGACAGGGGACCATCAGCCCCAGCATTTT. Using reference TRBV7-9 and TRBJ1-5 for the parts outside the CDR3, the full variable domain is DTGVSQNPRHKITKRGQNVTFRCDPISEHNRLYWYRQTLGQGPEFLTYFQNEAQLEKSRLLSDRFSAERPKGSFSTLEIQRTEQGDSAMYLCASTSGTGDHQPQHFGDGTRLSIL.

The chain has TRBV5-6 and TRBJ1-2; tentative D call: TRBD1 (6 bases). Germline CDR1 is SGHDT and CDR2 is YYEEEE. The CDR3 extends over 14 amino acids. Between the trimmed V and J ends, which lost 4 bases and 4 bases, there was a span of 14 bases. The CDR3 loop reads CASSLSGTRYGYTF. The CDR3 DNA reads as TGTGCCAGCAGCCTTTCCGGGACACGCTATGGCTACACCTTC.

The chain links TRBV6-5 to TRBJ2-5; TRBD1 matches 8 bases. The last part of the DNA fits TRBJ2-7 better; the J call may be wrong. The CDR3 spans 13 residues. The germline CDR1 and CDR2 sequences are MNHEY and SVGAGI. The CDR3 sequence: CASSTGGGYEQYF. CDR3 bases: TGTGCCAGCAGTACAGGGGGTGGGTACGAGCAGTACTTC.

The genes are TRBV6-5 and TRBJ2-7; D might be TRBD2 (6 bases). V lost 0 bases, J lost 4 bases, and 10 bases lay in between. CDR1 and CDR2 (germline): MNHEY, SVGAGI. The CDR3 is 14 amino acids. In DNA form, the CDR3 reads TGTGCCAGCAGTTACTCCCCTAGCGCGTACGAGCAGTACTTC. Its translation is CASSYSPSAYEQYF.

The CDR3 spells CASRSGGSGDGYTF. CDR3 bases: TGTGCCAGCAGAAGCGGGGGCTCGGGAGATGGCTACACCTTC. This chain uses TRBV6-5 with TRBJ1-2, with D perhaps matching TRBD1 (6 bases). In germline, CDR1 is MNHEY, CDR2 SVGAGI. With 6 bases removed from V and 6 bases from J, the gap between germline ends came to 17 bases. The CDR3 is 14 residues long.

The chain recombines TRBV10-3 with TRBJ1-4; D may be TRBD1 (5 bases). From germline, CDR1 is ENHRY and CDR2 SYGVKD. CDR3 length equals 13 residues. Trimming pared 8 bases from V and 3 bases from J, leaving 10 bases between. This chain's CDR3 is CAIGGGANEKLFF. CDR3 DNA sequence: TGTGCCATCGGGGGGGGAGCTAATGAAAAACTGTTTTTT.

The chain combines TRBV6-6 with TRBJ2-5; 8 bases match TRBD2. V shed 6 bases and J 5 bases; nucleotides not matched to a gene: 5. The germline CDR1 and CDR2 sequences are MNHNY and SVGAGI (reference sequence). This CDR3 is 13 amino acids long. CDR3 amino acids: CASSPGGGETQYF. The CDR3 region has the DNA TGTGCCAGCAGCCCGGGGGGGGGCGAGACCCAGTACTTC.

CDR3 in DNA: TGTGCCAGCAGCCACGGCGGGGAAGCAACTAATGAAAAACTGTTTTTT. Translating gives CASSHGGEATNEKLFF. The chain carries TRBV5-5 and TRBJ1-4; D call uncertain. Germline V lookup: CDR1 SGHKS, CDR2 YYEKEE (reference sequence). The CDR3 has 16 amino acids. V shed 4 bases and J shed 0 bases, with 13 bases lying between them.

The rearrangement links TRBV5-8 to TRBJ2-3, with D maybe TRBD1 (6 bases). Trimming pared 2 bases from V and 2 bases from J, leaving 12 bases between. The CDR3 runs to 15 residues. The V gene's germline CDR1 is SGHTS and CDR2 YDEGEE. As DNA, the CDR3 is TGTGCCAGCAGCTTATCAGGGGACCTCACAGATACGCAGTATTTT. Its translation is CASSLSGDLTDTQYF.

The gene calls are TRBV7-7 and TRBJ2-5, with a tentative D call TRBD2 (6 bases). Trimming shortened V by 3 bases and J by 5 bases, and 13 bases separated the two germline ends. This CDR3 is 14 amino acids long. Germline CDR1 is SSHAT and CDR2 is FNYEAQ (reference sequence). CDR3 sequence reads: CASSLGGTTETQYF. The CDR3 nucleotides read TGTGCCAGCAGCTTGGGCGGGACGACGGAGACCCAGTACTTC. Drawing the rest from reference TRBV7-7 and TRBJ2-5, the complete variable domain is GAGVSQSPRYKVTKRGQDVTLRCDPISSHATLYWYQQALGQGPEFLTYFNYEAQPDKSGLPSDRFSAERPEGSISTLTIQRTEQRDSAMYRCASSLGGTTETQYFGPGTRLLVL.